This T cell receptor beta chain was identified in a study of regulatory T cells in long-lasting Graves disease. As regards this clonotype: This clone may be a read error of a much larger clone one base away.

Libraries of TCR beta came from iRepertoire HTBI primers plus Arm-PCR of CDR3 regions. TCRdb called the multiplex PCR reads again in MiXCR, with one record for every CDR3 protein. The top ten hold roughly a sixth of the sample, which has 400,000 to 500,000 distinct CDR3 sequences, less than 15% seen once. The V gene lost 3 bases and the J gene lost 7 bases, with 25 bases spanning the gap. The CDR3 is 16 residues long. Per the germline V gene, CDR1 is DFQATT and CDR2 is SNEGSKA (reference sequence). The time point here: newly diagnosed GD, antithyroid drugs for less than 3 months. With RNA extracted from PBMCs as input, the TCR library was made. In addition, the sample was reused for a study of T cells in Graves' hyperthyroidism and ophthalmopathy. That work states: The patients, who ranged from 18 to 65 in age, presented with newly diagnosed hyperthyroidism lasting under 2 months.

Source: peripheral blood mononuclear cells (PBMCs), taken at new diagnosis, from a patient treated with antithyroid drugs. V usage is TRBV20-1 and J usage is TRBJ2-7; possibly TRBD2 for D (7 bases). The TCR comes from a woman in her forties or fifties with Graves disease. The CDR3 region has the DNA TGCAGTGCTAGTATGGGGGGGCAGGGCATCTACAATGAGCAGTACTTC. Translated, it gives CSASMGGQGIYNEQYF.